Following are 27 T cell receptor beta chains from one sample sequenced in a study of regulatory T cells in long-lasting Graves disease. TCR beta libraries were built with iRepertoire HTBI primers and Arm-PCR of CDR3 regions. TCRdb analysed the multiplex PCR reads with MiXCR anew, one entry per CDR3 protein. Of about 340,000 distinct CDR3 sequences listed, around 20% were seen once; the top ten hold less than 35%. As for time point: persistent/refractory GD, antithyroid drugs over 5 years with positive TRAb. RNA extracted from PBMCs served as the sequencing template. The sample consisted of peripheral blood mononuclear cells (PBMCs), taken when the disease was refractory, from a patient treated with antithyroid drugs. These receptors originate from a female donor with Graves disease.

The CDR3: CSARGDSSYEQYF. The CDR3 coding sequence is TGCAGTGCTAGAGGGGACAGCTCCTACGAGCAGTACTTC. The chain is built from TRBV20-1 and TRBJ2-7, with TRBD1 identical over 7 bases. There are 13 residues in the CDR3. Per germline, CDR1 DFQATT and CDR2 SNEGSKA (reference sequence). Trimming cost V 1 base and J 0 bases; bases outside gene matches: 0.

This clonotype was counted a few times. The chain couples TRBV19 to TRBJ1-5, with a tentative D call TRBD1 (5 bases). The V end was cut by 8 bases, the J end by 8 bases, with 16 bases between. The CDR3 runs 13 residues. Per germline, CDR1 LNHDA and CDR2 SQIVND (reference sequence). CDR3 nucleotides: TGTGCCAGTTTAGGGAGGGGCAACGAGCCCCAGCATTTT. It specifies CASLGRGNEPQHF.

This clonotype was counted only a few times. This chain uses TRBV29-1 with TRBJ2-3; D unclear. The CDR3 has 14 amino acids. CDR1 and CDR2 from the germline V gene are SQVTM and ANQGSEA. V lost 3 bases, J lost 4 bases, and 14 bases lay in between. The CDR3: CSVDLDSFADTQYF. The CDR3, as DNA: TGCAGCGTTGATCTAGACTCCTTCGCAGATACGCAGTATTTT.

At least ten counts were recorded for this clonotype. The chain is built from TRBV7-2 and TRBJ2-7; 8 bases match TRBD1. This CDR3 contains 17 residues. The junction had 12 bases not matched to a gene; V was cut back by 5 bases and J by 0 bases. Germline V gene sequence: CDR1 SGHTA, CDR2 FQGNSA. DNA for the CDR3: TGTGCCAGCAGCCATACGCTAATCGGACAGGGCTCCTACGAGCAGTACTTC. Amino acids: CASSHTLIGQGSYEQYF.

The chain has TRBV19 and TRBJ2-2; the match to TRBD2 covers 7 bases. Germline CDR1 reads LNHDA; CDR2 reads SQIVND (reference sequence). V was pared by 6 bases and J by 6 bases, with 10 bases of the junction left unmatched. The CDR3 runs to 15 residues. The CDR3 spells CASSLVGGAAGELFF. The CDR3, as DNA: TGTGCCAGTAGCCTCGTGGGAGGGGCGGCCGGGGAGCTGTTTTTT.

The chain links TRBV27 to TRBJ2-5, with 7 bases fitting TRBD2. V gave up 5 bases and J gave up 5 bases; unmatched junction bases: 11. Germline assignment: CDR1 MNHEY and CDR2 SMNVEV (reference sequence). The CDR3 contains 15 residues. CDR3 sequence (DNA): TGTGCCAGCAGTCTCCTCCCGACTAGCACGGAGACCCAGTACTTC. It translates to CASSLLPTSTETQYF.

Here the CDR3 DNA reads TGTGCCAGCTCACCTGGGTTAACGGGGATATATAGCAATCAGCCCCAGCATTTT. Translation gives CASSPGLTGIYSNQPQHF. This rearrangement joins TRBV18 to TRBJ1-5, with D unclear. CDR1 and CDR2 (germline): KGHSH, LQKENI. The length of the CDR3 is 18 residues. V was shortened by 3 bases and J by 0 bases, with 18 bases between the two germline ends.

This clonotype came up many times. V usage is TRBV7-2 and J usage is TRBJ1-1, with D unclear. Germline V gene lookup returns CDR1 SGHTA and CDR2 FQGNSA. Trimming cost V 5 bases and J 1 base, with 8 bases left between them. The CDR3 contains 13 residues. CDR3 DNA sequence: TGTGCCAGCAGCATAACATGGAACACTGAAGCTTTCTTT. Its protein product is CASSITWNTEAFF.

This clonotype occurred many times. The chain is built from TRBV5-1 and TRBJ1-6, with D possibly TRBD1 on 5 matching bases. The V and J ends lost 0 bases and 7 bases respectively, with 20 bases between them. This CDR3 contains 18 residues. Germline lookup yields CDR1 SGHRS and CDR2 YFSETQ. CDR3 residues: CASSLGPTLTGENSPLHF. The CDR3 coding sequence is TGCGCCAGCAGCTTGGGCCCAACGCTGACGGGGGAAAATTCACCCCTCCACTTT.

This clonotype has more than one count but fewer than ten. The V call is TRBV18, the J call TRBJ1-4; 7 bases are a match to TRBD1. V dropped 3 bases and J dropped 4; count of bases not matched to a gene: 8. The germline CDR1 and CDR2 sequences are KGHSH and LQKENI. The CDR3 has 16 amino acids. CDR3 region: CASSPRQGDLNEKLFF. The CDR3 coding sequence is TGTGCCAGCTCACCCCGACAGGGTGATCTTAATGAAAAACTGTTTTTT.

There are many counts of this clonotype. The chain has TRBV19 and TRBJ1-2, with D tentatively TRBD1 (6 bases). Germline loops: CDR1 LNHDA, CDR2 SQIVND (reference sequence). CDR3 length: 16 residues. Trimming cost V 3 bases and J 1 base, with 15 bases left between them. The CDR3 here is CASSMTPGTSNYGYTF. In DNA, the CDR3 is TGTGCCAGTAGTATGACCCCCGGGACAAGTAACTATGGCTACACCTTC.

Of note for this clonotype: The junction departs from germline at one end; a sequencing error may be responsible. This chain uses TRBV10-3 with TRBJ1-6, with TRBD1 matching over 9 bases. From germline, CDR1 is ENHRY and CDR2 SYGVKD. The CDR3 is made up of 16 amino acids. The chain's CDR3 is CAISGTGEIYNSPFHF. The CDR3 nucleotides are TGTGCCATCAGTGGGACAGGGGAAATCTATAATTCACCCTTCCACTTT.

This clonotype was observed a few times. CDR3 sequence reads: CASSQGQLKGNTNEKLFF. As DNA, the CDR3 is TGTGCCAGCAGCCAAGGACAACTGAAGGGTAACACTAATGAAAAACTGTTTTTT. The gene calls are TRBV5-4 and TRBJ1-4, with D possibly being TRBD1 (5 bases). Per germline, CDR1 SGHNT and CDR2 YYREEE (reference sequence). The CDR3 spans 18 residues. Deletions cut 4 bases from V and 2 bases from J, with 21 bases between.

This clonotype was seen many times. At one end, the junction sequence differs from germline, possibly due to a read error. The chain combines TRBV28 with TRBJ2-2; TRBD2 matches 11 bases. CDR3 length: 17 residues. Germline lookup yields CDR1 MDHEN and CDR2 SYDVKM. The CDR3 loop reads CASSPLGGLADTRELFF. The CDR3, as DNA: TGTGCCAGCAGTCCCCTCGGGGGACTAGCGGACACCCGGGAGCTGTTTTTT. Filled out from reference TRBV28 and TRBJ2-2, the complete variable domain reads DVKVTQSSRYLVKRTGEKVFLECVQDMDHENMFWYRQDPGLGLRLIYFSYDVKMKEKGDIPEGYSVSREKKERFSLILESASTNQTSMYLCASSPLGGLADTRELFFGEGSRLTVL.

This clonotype was seen repeatedly, ten times or more. This CDR3 reads CAISEEFGSSYEQYF. CDR3 sequence (DNA): TGTGCCATCAGTGAGGAGTTTGGGTCTTCCTACGAGCAGTACTTC. The rearrangement joins TRBV10-3 to TRBJ2-7; D is ambiguous. V lost 2 bases to trimming and J lost 1 base, with 12 bases between them. The germline CDR1 and CDR2 sequences are ENHRY and SYGVKD. The CDR3 contains 15 residues.

J is TRBJ2-1 and V is TRBV6-1; D unclear. CDR1 and CDR2 from the germline V gene are MNHNS and SASEGT. Trimming took off 5 bases at V and 0 bases at J, with 14 bases between the two ends. The CDR3 has 16 amino acids. The chain's CDR3 is CASSPRPPSSYNEQFF. CDR3 in DNA: TGTGCCAGCAGTCCTAGACCGCCGAGCTCCTACAATGAGCAGTTCTTC.

Turning to this clonotype: This likely stems from a read error, as it lies one base from a far larger clone. The conserved phenylalanine or tryptophan normally closing the CDR3 is absent here, so this likely arose from a read error. The gene calls are TRBV7-8 and TRBJ2-7; D is ambiguous. The better agreement between TRBJ2-5 and the DNA end casts doubt on the J call. The CDR3 runs to 11 residues. The V gene's germline CDR1 is SGHVS and CDR2 FQNEAQ. The chain's CDR3 is CASSLWETQYS. For the CDR3, the DNA is TGTGCCAGCAGCTTATGGGAGACCCAGTACTCC.

The genes are TRBV19 and TRBJ1-6; 7 nucleotides match TRBD1. The CDR3 runs to 15 residues. Germline V gives CDR1 LNHDA, CDR2 SQIVND (reference sequence). J was trimmed by 10 bases and V by 6 bases; bases with no gene match: 12. The CDR3 region has the DNA TGTGCCAGTAGGCCGAGGACAGGCCTCATATCACCCCTCCACTTT. Amino acids: CASRPRTGLISPLHF.

At least ten counts were recorded for this clonotype. V usage is TRBV12-3 or TRBV12-4 and J usage is TRBJ2-7; no reliable D call. The V gene lost 6 bases and the J gene lost 5 bases, with 23 bases spanning the gap. This CDR3 contains 16 residues. As DNA, the CDR3 is TGTGCCAGCAGCCACACTCTCGCCCGATCCGGAAACGAGCAGTACTTC. Its protein is CASSHTLARSGNEQYF.

This clonotype was picked up a small number of times. The chain recombines TRBV19 with TRBJ1-5; weak D call: TRBD1 (5 bases). Between the trimmed V and J ends, which lost 3 bases and 5 bases, there was a span of 14 bases. This CDR3 is 15 amino acids long. Germline V lookup: CDR1 LNHDA, CDR2 SQIVND (reference sequence). CDR3 sequence reads: CASSMPRVGDQPQHF. The CDR3 nucleotides read TGTGCCAGTAGTATGCCCAGGGTAGGGGATCAGCCCCAGCATTTT.

The chain recombines TRBV10-3 with TRBJ1-5; 9 bases map to TRBD1. Trimming took 4 bases from V and 6 from J; bases not matched to a gene: 7. Germline-derived CDR1 and CDR2 are ENHRY and SYGVKD. This CDR3 contains 15 residues. The CDR3, as DNA: TGTGCCATCAGTGGGGGACAGGGAAGGGGTCAGCCCCAGCATTTT. Encoded protein: CAISGGQGRGQPQHF.

This clonotype was found many times. The chain employs TRBV20-1 and TRBJ2-5, with D perhaps matching TRBD2 (6 bases). Trimming pared 5 bases from V and 2 bases from J, leaving 18 bases between. CDR3 length equals 15 residues. CDR1 DFQATT and CDR2 SNEGSKA come from the germline V gene (reference sequence). This chain's CDR3 is CSAPHRTGRQETQYF. The CDR3 DNA follows: TGCAGTGCTCCCCACCGGACGGGGAGGCAAGAGACCCAGTACTTC.

This clonotype has at least ten counts. J is TRBJ1-2 and V is TRBV10-3; D unresolved. Trimming took 7 bases from V and 4 from J, leaving 16 bases between them. This CDR3 is 14 amino acids long. CDR1 and CDR2 from the germline V gene are ENHRY and SYGVKD. Here the CDR3 DNA reads TGTGCCATCAAGACGGAAGAGCCCCCCTATGGCTACACCTTC. Encoded protein: CAIKTEEPPYGYTF.

In this sample, this clonotype turned up many times. This chain joins TRBV12-3 or TRBV12-4 and TRBJ2-5, with D unresolved. V lost 6 bases, J lost 0 bases, and 2 bases lay in between. The CDR3 sequence is 11 residues long. The CDR3 bases are TGTGCCAGCAGCAACCAAGAGACCCAGTACTTC. Translating it yields CASSNQETQYF.

This clonotype has a count of ten or more. The V gene is TRBV6-1, the J gene TRBJ1-1, with 8 positions matching TRBD1. Germline V gene lookup returns CDR1 MNHNS and CDR2 SASEGT. Trimming took 8 bases from V and 0 from J; bases not matched to a gene: 8. This CDR3 is 15 amino acids long. The CDR3 here is CASGRQGIMNTEAFF. Here the CDR3 DNA reads TGTGCCAGCGGGAGACAGGGGATCATGAACACTGAAGCTTTCTTT.

The rearrangement links TRBV7-2 to TRBJ1-3; D remains unclear. The germline V gene encodes CDR1 SGHTA and CDR2 FQGNSA. Trimming cost V 1 base and J 4 bases, with 5 bases left between them. The CDR3 has 13 amino acids. The CDR3 here is CASSLVKGNTIYF. In DNA, the CDR3 is TGTGCCAGCAGCTTAGTGAAGGGAAACACCATATATTTT.

This chain connects TRBV18 to TRBJ2-7; D possibly corresponds to TRBD1 (6 bases). The V gene lost 2 bases and the J gene lost 6 bases, with 11 bases spanning the gap. Germline assignment: CDR1 KGHSH and CDR2 LQKENI. The CDR3 consists of 13 residues. CDR3 bases: TGTGCCAGCTCACCAGCTCTAGGGGGCGAGCAGTACTTC. This codes for CASSPALGGEQYF. The full variable domain, in which reference TRBV18 and TRBJ2-7 provide the parts outside the CDR3, is NAGVMQNPRHLVRRRGQEARLRCSPMKGHSHVYWYRQLPEEGLKFMVYLQKENIIDESGMPKERFSAEFPKEGPSILRIQQVVRGDSAAYFCASSPALGGEQYFGPGTRLTVT.